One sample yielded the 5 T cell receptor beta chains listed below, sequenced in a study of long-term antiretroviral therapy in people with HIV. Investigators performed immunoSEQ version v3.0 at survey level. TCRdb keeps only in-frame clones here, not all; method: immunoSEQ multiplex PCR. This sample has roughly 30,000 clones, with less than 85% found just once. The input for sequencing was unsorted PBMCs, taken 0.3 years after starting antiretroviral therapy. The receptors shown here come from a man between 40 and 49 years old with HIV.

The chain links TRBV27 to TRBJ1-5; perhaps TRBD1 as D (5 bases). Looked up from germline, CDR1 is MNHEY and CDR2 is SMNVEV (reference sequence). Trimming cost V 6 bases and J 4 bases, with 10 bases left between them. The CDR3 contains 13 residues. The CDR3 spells CASSDRENQPQHF. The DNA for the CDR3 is TGTGCCAGCAGCGACAGAGAAAATCAGCCCCAGCATTTT.

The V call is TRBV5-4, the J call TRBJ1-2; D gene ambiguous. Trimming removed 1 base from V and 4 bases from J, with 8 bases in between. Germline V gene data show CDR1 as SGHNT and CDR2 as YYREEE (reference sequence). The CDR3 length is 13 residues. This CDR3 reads CASSLQVGYGYTF. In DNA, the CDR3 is TGTGCCAGCAGCTTGCAGGTTGGCTATGGCTACACCTTC.

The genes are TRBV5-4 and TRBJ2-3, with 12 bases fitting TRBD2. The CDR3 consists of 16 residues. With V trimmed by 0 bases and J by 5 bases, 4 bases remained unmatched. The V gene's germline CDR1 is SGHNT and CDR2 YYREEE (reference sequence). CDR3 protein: CASSLGLAGAGDTQYF. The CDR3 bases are TGTGCCAGCAGCTTGGGACTAGCGGGGGCCGGAGATACGCAGTATTTT.

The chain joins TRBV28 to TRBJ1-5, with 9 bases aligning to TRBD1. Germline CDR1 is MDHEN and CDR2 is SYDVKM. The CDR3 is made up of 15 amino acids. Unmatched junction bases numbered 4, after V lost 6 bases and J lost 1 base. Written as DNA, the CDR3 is TGTGCCAGCAGCTACAGGGGGCCGAGCAATCAGCCCCAGCATTTT. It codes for CASSYRGPSNQPQHF.

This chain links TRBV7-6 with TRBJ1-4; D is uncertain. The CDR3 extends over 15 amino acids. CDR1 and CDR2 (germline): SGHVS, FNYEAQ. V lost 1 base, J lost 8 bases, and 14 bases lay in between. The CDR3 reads CASSLEMGLGEKLFF. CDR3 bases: TGTGCCAGCAGCTTAGAAATGGGCTTAGGGGAAAAACTGTTTTTT.